The 11 T cell receptor beta chains below were found in one sample sequenced in a study of blood T cells in healthy people across ages. The second PCR ran about 6 to 11 cycles with a sample-barcoded 5' primer and J-beta primers. Each CDR3 protein gets one entry after TCRdb re-called the 5' RACE reads with MiXCR. This table has nearly 800,000 distinct CDR3 sequences, just under 25% appearing once. In addition, the sample was reused for a study of T cells of mothers and their children.

The specimen was blood. All receptors come from a boy aged 5 to 17 in good health.

The chain uses TRBV28 and TRBJ1-1; D is undetermined. The germline V gene encodes CDR1 MDHEN and CDR2 SYDVKM. This CDR3 is built from 14 residues. Trimming shortened V by 6 bases and J by 6 bases, and 17 bases separated the two germline ends. CDR3 bases: TGTGCCAGCAGCTATGTGATAAATCAAGCTGAAGCTTTCTTT. Translating it yields CASSYVINQAEAFF.

This clonotype was observed a handful of times. The V call is TRBV7-3, the J call TRBJ2-7; 7 bases match TRBD1. V shed 5 bases, J shed 6 bases, and the junction held 10 bases outside the gene matches. Germline CDR1 and CDR2: SGHTA and FQGTGA. This CDR3 contains 14 residues. The CDR3 here is CASSPIGGILEQYF. The CDR3 nucleotides are TGTGCCAGCAGCCCTATAGGGGGCATTCTCGAGCAGTACTTC. The complete variable domain, with remaining parts taken from reference TRBV7-3 and TRBJ2-7, reads GAGVSQTPSNKVTEKGKYVELRCDPISGHTALYWYRQSLGQGPEFLIYFQGTGAADDSGLPNDRFFAVRPEGSVSTLKIQRTERGDSAVYLCASSPIGGILEQYFGPGTRLTVT.

The V call is TRBV13, the J call TRBJ2-4, with 7 bases that match TRBD2. This CDR3 is built from 16 residues. Losses at the gene ends were 6 bases for V and 0 bases for J; bases not matched to a gene: 8. Per germline, CDR1 PRHDT and CDR2 FYEKMQ (reference sequence). DNA of the CDR3: TGTGCCAGCAGGAGGGCTGGGGAGGGAGCCAAAAACATTCAGTACTTC. It encodes CASRRAGEGAKNIQYF.

This clonotype occurred many times. The chain recombines TRBV3-1 with TRBJ2-1, with no clear D. Germline V gene lookup returns CDR1 LGHDT and CDR2 YNNKEL (reference sequence). The CDR3 is 13 residues long. V was clipped by 1 base and J by 5 bases, with 6 bases between them. CDR3 amino acids: CASSQGQNNEQFF. CDR3 nucleotide sequence: TGTGCCAGCAGCCAAGGGCAGAACAATGAGCAGTTCTTC.

The chain has TRBV4-1 and TRBJ2-3; 12 bases agree with TRBD1. Germline trimming cut 1 base from V and 14 bases from J; bases unmatched to any gene: 10. The V gene's germline CDR1 is MGHRA and CDR2 YSYEKL. The CDR3 has 15 residues. CDR3: CASSQGDRGPLGGYF. CDR3 nucleotides: TGCGCCAGCAGCCAAGGGGACAGGGGGCCCCTAGGAGGGTATTTT.

The V call is TRBV5-1, the J call TRBJ1-3; D remains ambiguous. V shed 0 bases and J shed 4 bases, with 8 bases lying between them. CDR3 length equals 14 residues. CDR1 is SGHRS, CDR2 YFSETQ, per germline. For the CDR3, the DNA is TGCGCCAGCAGCTTGGAGGACGGCGGAAACACCATATATTTT. Translating it yields CASSLEDGGNTIYF.

This chain links TRBV20-1 with TRBJ1-2; D is ambiguous. The germline gives CDR1 DFQATT, CDR2 SNEGSKA (reference sequence). Between the trimmed V and J ends, which lost 3 bases and 1 base, there was a span of 9 bases. The CDR3 is 13 residues long. Written as DNA, the CDR3 is TGCAGTGCTAGGGGCAGCTATAACTATGGCTACACCTTC. Encoded protein: CSARGSYNYGYTF.

The chain uses TRBV9 and TRBJ2-1; a possible D gene is TRBD2 (5 bases). Germline CDR1 reads SGDLS; CDR2 reads YYNGEE. CDR3 length equals 15 residues. The germline V and J ends were trimmed by 4 bases and 6 bases, with 17 bases remaining between them. DNA of the CDR3: TGTGCCAGCAGCCTCCGGGATCGTACGATCAATGAGCAGTTCTTC. Its protein is CASSLRDRTINEQFF.

This chain links TRBV20-1 with TRBJ2-7, with D uncertain. CDR1 and CDR2 (germline): DFQATT, SNEGSKA (reference sequence). The germline V and J ends were trimmed by 5 bases and 3 bases, with 8 bases remaining between them. The CDR3 sequence is 11 residues long. The CDR3 protein is CSAGNVYEQYF. The DNA for the CDR3 is TGCAGTGCTGGTAACGTCTACGAGCAGTACTTC.

In this sample, this clonotype turned up a few times. V usage is TRBV3-1 and J usage is TRBJ2-4; D might be TRBD2 (6 bases). Per the germline V gene, CDR1 is LGHDT and CDR2 is YNNKEL (reference sequence). The length of the CDR3 is 15 residues. The V gene lost 1 base and the J gene lost 0 bases, with 7 bases spanning the gap. CDR3 residues: CASSQVGLAKNIQYF. Written as DNA, the CDR3 is TGTGCCAGCAGCCAAGTGGGACTAGCCAAAAACATTCAGTACTTC.

This clonotype came up a few times. The genes are TRBV7-9 and TRBJ2-3, with 10 bases that match TRBD2. Trimming at V came to 4 bases and at J to 2 bases, leaving 6 bases not matched to a gene. This CDR3 spans 16 amino acids. CDR1 is SEHNR and CDR2 is FQNEAQ in the germline V gene (reference sequence). CDR3 region: CASSSTLAGFTDTQYF. CDR3 nucleotide sequence: TGTGCCAGCAGCTCCACACTAGCGGGATTCACAGATACGCAGTATTTT. Supplemented by reference TRBV7-9 and TRBJ2-3, the full variable domain reads DTGVSQNPRHKITKRGQNVTFRCDPISEHNRLYWYRQTLGQGPEFLTYFQNEAQLEKSRLLSDRFSAERPKGSFSTLEIQRTEQGDSAMYLCASSSTLAGFTDTQYFGPGTRLTVL.